This T cell receptor (beta chain) was obtained from a study of technical replicates of blood from a handful of donors. V lost 4 bases and J lost 6, with 16 bases in between. The CDR3 is made up of 16 amino acids. CDR1 is LNHDA and CDR2 is SQIVND in the germline V gene (reference sequence). The method was immunoSEQ multiplex PCR; TCRdb's version includes in-frame clones alone and lacks a portion of them. The data hold roughly 60,000 clones, with approximately 89% observed a single time. The rearrangement uses TRBV19 and TRBJ1-6, with D possibly TRBD1 on 5 matching bases. This receptor was taken from a human donor in good health. Some clones in this sample may be carry-over from other donors' samples. Sequenced: PBMCs. The CDR3 region is CASSTSGGRINSPLHF. The CDR3 region has the DNA TGTGCCAGTAGTACCTCCGGGGGAAGAATTAATTCACCCCTCCACTTT.